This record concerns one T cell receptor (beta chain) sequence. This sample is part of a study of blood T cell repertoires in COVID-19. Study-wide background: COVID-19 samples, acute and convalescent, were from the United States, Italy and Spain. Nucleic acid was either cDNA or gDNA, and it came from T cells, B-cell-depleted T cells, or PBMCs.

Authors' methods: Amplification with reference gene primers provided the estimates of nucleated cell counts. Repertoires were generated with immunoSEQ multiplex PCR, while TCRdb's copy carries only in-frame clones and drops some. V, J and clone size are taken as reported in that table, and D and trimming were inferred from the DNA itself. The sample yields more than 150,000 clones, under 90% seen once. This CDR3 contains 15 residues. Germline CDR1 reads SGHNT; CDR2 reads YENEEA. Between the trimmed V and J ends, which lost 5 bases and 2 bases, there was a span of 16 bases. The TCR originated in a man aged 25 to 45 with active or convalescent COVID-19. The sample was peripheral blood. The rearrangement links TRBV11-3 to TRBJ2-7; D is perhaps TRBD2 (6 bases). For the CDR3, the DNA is TGTGCCAGCAGCCCCGACCTAGCGAGGGCCTACGAGCAGTACTTC. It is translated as CASSPDLARAYEQYF.